A single sample is the source of the 5 T cell receptor beta chains below, sequenced in a study of T cells after somatic rescue of genetic block. Here immunoSEQ multiplex PCR was the method, and the copy in TCRdb shows in-frame clones only, minus some. The sample has around 15,000 clones; 55% to 75% are singletons. What was sequenced was peripheral blood mononuclear cells (PBMCs). All receptors derive from a man younger than 35.

The V and J genes are TRBV18 and TRBJ2-7; 7 bases line up with TRBD1. Germline V CDR1 and CDR2: KGHSH, LQKENI. The CDR3 spans 14 residues. The V gene end was trimmed by 6 bases and the J gene end by 4 bases; junction bases not matched to a gene: 9. CDR3 region: CASSPKGAQYEQYF. CDR3 coding DNA: TGTGCCAGCTCGCCTAAGGGGGCCCAGTACGAGCAGTACTTC.

The chain has TRBV7-9 and TRBJ2-7; 8 bases match TRBD2. Per germline, CDR1 SEHNR and CDR2 FQNEAQ (reference sequence). This CDR3 region has 15 residues. Unmatched junction bases numbered 3, after V lost 1 base and J lost 1 base. The chain's CDR3 is CASSLEREGSYEQYF. CDR3 nucleotide sequence: TGTGCCAGCAGCTTAGAACGGGAGGGTTCCTACGAGCAGTACTTC.

J is TRBJ1-6 and V is TRBV27; D not resolved. V dropped 6 bases and J dropped 10 bases, with 19 bases sitting between them. This CDR3 comprises 15 residues. Germline V gene sequence: CDR1 MNHEY, CDR2 SMNVEV (reference sequence). CDR3 region: CASSLGTALGSPLHF. DNA of the CDR3: TGTGCCAGCAGCCTGGGAACGGCTTTGGGATCACCCCTCCACTTT.

The V call is TRBV25-1, the J call TRBJ2-7; 8 bases fit TRBD1. Germline loops: CDR1 MGHDK, CDR2 SYGVNS. The CDR3 contains 14 residues. V shed 7 bases, J shed 3 bases, and the junction held 8 bases outside the gene matches. The CDR3 region has the DNA TGTGCCAGCATGGAACCTGGGACAGGCTACGAGCAGTACTTC. Encoded protein: CASMEPGTGYEQYF.

The chain combines TRBV21-1 with TRBJ2-7; TRBD1 reflects the table's D call only, with no check against the DNA. TRBV21-1 is noted as a pseudogene. The CDR3 covers 12 residues. Here the CDR3 reads CASLDSSYEQYF. The DNA for the CDR3 is TGTGCCAGCTTGGACAGTTCCTACGAGCAGTACTTC.